This T cell receptor beta chain was captured by sequencing in a study of Ad26.COV2.S vaccination and SARS-CoV-2 variants. About the research overall: As a participant in COV1001, the donor was in the Ad26.COV2.S trial arm. Ad26.COV2.S, an intramuscular injection, was given once or twice 56 days apart. Whole-study results and caveats: Reports say spike-specific CD8+ and CD4+ T cell responses covered substantial breadth after vaccination.

This sample's treatment: 15 to 20 received Ad26.COV2.S at low or high dose, single or two shots; 5 received placebo; per-sample allocation not given. Day 63 after the first injection of vaccine or placebo was the sampling time. An Ad26 vector expressing Wuhan-strain SARS-CoV-2 spike constituted the vaccine. The V gene's germline CDR1 is SGDLS and CDR2 YYNGEE. CDR3 length equals 13 residues. V lost 6 bases, J lost 1 base, and 10 bases lay in between. Produced via immunoSEQ multiplex PCR; TCRdb's table is partial and in-frame only. This repertoire shows 380,000 or so clones, 83% found once; its top ten account for more than 7%. Concerning this clone: The antigen remains unidentified.

Here the sequenced sample was peripheral blood, taken in a trial of Ad26.COV2.S vaccine versus placebo. V usage is TRBV9 and J usage is TRBJ1-1; a possible D gene is TRBD1 (6 bases). The source is a person between 18 and 65 years old who received the Ad26.COV2.S COVID-19 vaccine or a placebo. The CDR3 here is CASTRGANTEAFF. CDR3 DNA sequence: TGTGCCAGCACGAGGGGGGCGAACACTGAAGCTTTCTTT.